This is a list of T cell receptor beta chains from one sample in a study of identifying expanded T cells in peripheral blood. TCRdb's copy holds only in-frame clones and misses some; the assay was immunoSEQ multiplex PCR. The data hold about 100,000 clones, with around 90% observed a single time. The sample consisted of blood. All receptors come from a person aged 18 to 75 in good health. The CDR3 runs from the conserved cysteine through the conserved F or W. The order of the fields is CDR3 length, D gene, clone size, V gene, J gene, CDR3 protein, CDR3 DNA. D genes are given only for firm matches. For some rows the clone size is stated as once, few or many, or as a class when expanded; others skip it.

>15|NA|NA|TRBV6-1|TRBJ2-5
CASSAVRRFQETQYF
TGTGCCAGCAGTGCCGTCAGACGATTCCAAGAGACCCAGTACTTC
>16|TRBD1|NA|TRBV5-1|TRBJ2-7
CASSLARDSVSYEQYF
TGCGCCAGCAGCTTGGCCCGGGACAGTGTCTCCTACGAGCAGTACTTC
>13|NA|NA|TRBV14|TRBJ2-7
CASSHVGQGGQYF
TGTGCCAGCAGCCATGTAGGACAAGGAGGGCAGTACTTC
>13|NA|NA|TRBV30|TRBJ1-2
CAWSVGANYGYTF
TGTGCCTGGAGTGTGGGGGCCAATTATGGCTACACCTTC
>14|NA|NA|TRBV10-1|TRBJ1-1
CASSSGVVNTEAFF
TGCGCCAGCAGTTCTGGAGTAGTGAACACTGAAGCTTTCTTT
>13|NA|NA|TRBV10-3|TRBJ2-7
CAISPTYPLEQYF
TGTGCCATCAGTCCTACCTACCCCCTCGAGCAGTACTTC
>12|NA|NA|TRBV7-8|TRBJ2-7
CASNSPPSEQYF
TGTGCCAGCAACTCCCCCCCCAGTGAGCAGTACTTC
>15|TRBD1|NA|TRBV6-5|TRBJ2-7
CASSYSGQGIDEQYF
TGTGCCAGCAGTTACTCGGGACAGGGGATCGACGAGCAGTACTTC
>15|NA|NA|TRBV7-3|TRBJ2-7
CASSPNSFVLNEQYF
TGTGCCAGCAGCCCCAACTCGTTTGTCTTGAACGAGCAGTACTTC
>16|TRBD2|NA|TRBV9|TRBJ2-1
CASSPRLAGGYNEQFF
TGTGCCAGCAGCCCGCGACTAGCGGGGGGTTACAATGAGCAGTTCTTC
>15|NA|NA|TRBV11-1|TRBJ1-1
CASSLDARANTEAFF
TGTGCCAGCAGCTTAGATGCCAGGGCGAACACTGAAGCTTTCTTT
>15|TRBD1|NA|TRBV19|TRBJ1-1
CASSTRQGERTEAFF
TGTGCCAGTAGTACCCGACAGGGGGAGAGGACTGAAGCTTTCTTT
>15|TRBD2|NA|TRBV7-2|TRBJ2-5
CASSLGSGRGETQYF
TGTGCCAGCAGCTTAGGGTCAGGGCGGGGGGAGACCCAGTACTTC
>13|TRBD1|NA|TRBV5-1|TRBJ2-5
CASTRDSQETQYF
TGCGCCAGCACCCGGGACAGCCAAGAGACCCAGTACTTC
>13|NA|NA|TRBV10-3|TRBJ1-5
CAISERGDQPQHF
TGTGCCATCAGTGAAAGGGGAGATCAGCCCCAGCATTTT
>15|NA|NA|TRBV19|TRBJ1-1
CASSIRPGKNTEAFF
TGTGCCAGTAGTATAAGGCCGGGCAAGAACACTGAAGCTTTCTTT
>13|NA|once|TRBV19|TRBJ1-2
CASSIGGRSDYTF
TGTGCCAGTAGTATTGGGGGGCGTTCGGACTACACCTTC
>14|NA|NA|TRBV11-3|TRBJ2-2
CASSPTGWSGELFF
TGTGCCAGCAGCCCAACAGGGTGGTCCGGGGAGCTGTTTTTT
>16|NA|NA|TRBV9|TRBJ1-2
CASSAGPKVVVYGYTF
TGTGCCAGCAGCGCGGGACCCAAGGTCGTGGTTTATGGCTACACCTTC